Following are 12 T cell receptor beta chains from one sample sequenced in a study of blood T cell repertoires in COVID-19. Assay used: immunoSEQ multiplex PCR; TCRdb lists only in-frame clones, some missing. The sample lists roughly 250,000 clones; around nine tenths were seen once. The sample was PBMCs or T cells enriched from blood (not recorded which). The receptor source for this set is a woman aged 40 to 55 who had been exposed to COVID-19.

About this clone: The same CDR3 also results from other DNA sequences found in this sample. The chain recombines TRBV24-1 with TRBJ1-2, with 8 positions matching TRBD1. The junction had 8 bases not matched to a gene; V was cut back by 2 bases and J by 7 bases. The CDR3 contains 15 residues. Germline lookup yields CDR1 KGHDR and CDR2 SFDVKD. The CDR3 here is CATSDSYDRGLGYTF. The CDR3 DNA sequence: TGTGCCACCAGTGATTCCTACGACAGGGGTCTTGGCTACACCTTC.

This CDR3 reads CASTPGGGGYTF. The CDR3 coding sequence is TGTGCCAGCACCCCTGGGGGGGGTGGCTACACCTTC. This chain uses TRBV12-3 or TRBV12-4 with TRBJ1-2, with TRBD1 as a possible D gene (5 bases). CDR3 length: 12 residues. The germline V and J ends were trimmed by 7 bases and 7 bases, with 13 bases remaining between them.

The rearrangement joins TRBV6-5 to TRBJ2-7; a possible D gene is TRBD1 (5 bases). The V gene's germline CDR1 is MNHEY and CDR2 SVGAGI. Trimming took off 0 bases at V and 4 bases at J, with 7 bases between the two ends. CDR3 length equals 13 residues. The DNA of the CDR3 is TGTGCCAGCAGTTACTCGAAGGGGTACGAGCAGTACGTC. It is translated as CASSYSKGYEQYV.

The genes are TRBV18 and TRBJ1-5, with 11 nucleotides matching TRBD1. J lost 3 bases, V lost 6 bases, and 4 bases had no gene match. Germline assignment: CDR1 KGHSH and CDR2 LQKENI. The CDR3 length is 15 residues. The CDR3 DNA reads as TGTGCCAGCTCGCGGACAGGGGGCGACAATCAGCCCCAGCATTTT. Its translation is CASSRTGGDNQPQHF.

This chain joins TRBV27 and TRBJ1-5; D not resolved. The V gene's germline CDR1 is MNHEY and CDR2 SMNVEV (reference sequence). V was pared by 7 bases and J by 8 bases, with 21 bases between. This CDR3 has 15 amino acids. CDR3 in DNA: TGTGCCAGCACCCCTGGCAGACCGCGGGGAGAGCCCCAGCATTTT. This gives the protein CASTPGRPRGEPQHF.

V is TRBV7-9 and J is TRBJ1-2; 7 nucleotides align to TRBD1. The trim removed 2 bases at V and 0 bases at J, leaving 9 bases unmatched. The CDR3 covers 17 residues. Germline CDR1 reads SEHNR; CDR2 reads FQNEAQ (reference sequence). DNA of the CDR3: TGTGCCAGCAGCTTATCCACAGGGGCTGTAGCTAACTATGGCTACACCTTC. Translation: CASSLSTGAVANYGYTF. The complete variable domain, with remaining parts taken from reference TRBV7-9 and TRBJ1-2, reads DTGVSQNPRHKITKRGQNVTFRCDPISEHNRLYWYRQTLGQGPEFLTYFQNEAQLEKSRLLSDRFSAERPKGSFSTLEIQRTEQGDSAMYLCASSLSTGAVANYGYTFGSGTRLTVV.

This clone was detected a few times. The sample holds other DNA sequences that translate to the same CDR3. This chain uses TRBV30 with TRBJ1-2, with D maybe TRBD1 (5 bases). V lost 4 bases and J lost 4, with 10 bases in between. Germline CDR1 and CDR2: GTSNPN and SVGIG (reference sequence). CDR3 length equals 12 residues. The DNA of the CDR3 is TGTGCCTGGAATCGGGGGAGCTATGGCTACACCTTC. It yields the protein CAWNRGSYGYTF.

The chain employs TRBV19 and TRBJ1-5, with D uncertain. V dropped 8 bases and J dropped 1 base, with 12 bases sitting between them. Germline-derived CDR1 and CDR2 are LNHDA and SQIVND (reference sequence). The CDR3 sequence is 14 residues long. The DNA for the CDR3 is TGTGCCAGTGGAGGAGTAGGGAGCAATCAGCCCCAGCATTTT. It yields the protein CASGGVGSNQPQHF.

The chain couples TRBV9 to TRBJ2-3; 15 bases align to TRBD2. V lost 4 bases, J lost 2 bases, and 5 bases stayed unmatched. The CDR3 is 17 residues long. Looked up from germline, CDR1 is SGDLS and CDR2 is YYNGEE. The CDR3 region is CASSPGLAGGLTDTQYF. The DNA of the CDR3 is TGTGCCAGCAGCCCCGGACTAGCGGGGGGGCTCACAGATACGCAGTATTTT.

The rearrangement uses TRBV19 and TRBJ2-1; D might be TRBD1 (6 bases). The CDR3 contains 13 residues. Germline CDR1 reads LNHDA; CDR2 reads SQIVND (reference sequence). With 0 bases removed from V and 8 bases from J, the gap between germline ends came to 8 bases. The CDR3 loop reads CASSIEGADEQFF. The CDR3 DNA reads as TGTGCCAGTAGTATAGAGGGGGCCGATGAGCAGTTCTTC.

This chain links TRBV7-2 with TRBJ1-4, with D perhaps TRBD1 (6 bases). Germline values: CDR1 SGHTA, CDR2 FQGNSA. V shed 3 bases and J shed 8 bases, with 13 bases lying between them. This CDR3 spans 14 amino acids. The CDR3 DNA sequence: TGTGCCAGCAGCTTTTCCCAGGGGTACGAAAAACTGTTTTTT. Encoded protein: CASSFSQGYEKLFF.

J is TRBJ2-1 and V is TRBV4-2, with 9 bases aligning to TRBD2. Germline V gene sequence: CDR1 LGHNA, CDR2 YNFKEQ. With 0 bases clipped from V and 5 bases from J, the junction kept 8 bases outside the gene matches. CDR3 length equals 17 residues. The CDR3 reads CASSQDTATSGNNEQFF. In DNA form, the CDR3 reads TGTGCCAGCAGCCAAGATACAGCGACTAGCGGAAACAATGAGCAGTTCTTC.